This T cell receptor beta chain was profiled in a study of T cells in Graves' hyperthyroidism and ophthalmopathy. Study in general: Peripheral blood samples were taken at initial diagnosis, prior to any treatment.

CDR1 is LGHDT, CDR2 YNNKEL, per germline (reference sequence). The trim removed 4 bases at V and 6 bases at J, leaving 5 bases unmatched. This CDR3 comprises 15 residues. Stable hyperthyroidism: no ophthalmopathy progression over 18 months of follow-up. Regions amplified from RNA transcripts were the TCR beta CDR3 regions. The HTBI primer set drove a first-round RT-PCR of the TCR CDR3. Using its own MiXCR run on the multiplex PCR reads, TCRdb lists one record per CDR3 protein. The top ten hold about 16% of the sample, which has some 700,000 distinct CDR3 sequences, 15% to 20% seen once. Sequencing used blood. This sequence was found in a man between 50 and 59 years old with Graves' hyperthyroidism. J is TRBJ2-1 and V is TRBV3-1; 11 bases line up with TRBD1. The DNA of the CDR3 is TGTGCCAGCAGCCTGACGGGACAGGGGGTCAATGAGCAGTTCTTC. This translates into CASSLTGQGVNEQFF.